This TCR beta chain was retrieved from a study of blood T cells in healthy people across ages. A second about 7 to 12 cycle PCR used barcoded and J-beta primers. TCRdb itself ran the 5' RACE reads through MiXCR, one entry per CDR3 protein. The sample includes 650,000 to 1,000,000 distinct CDR3 sequences, about half of them seen just once. Sequenced input: blood. This receptor was identified in an elderly man in good health.

In nucleotides, the CDR3 is TGTGCCAGCAGTTTGAAAGTGGGAGAGCAGTACTTC. Translation: CASSLKVGEQYF. This chain connects TRBV12-3 or TRBV12-4 to TRBJ2-7, with no clear D. The V and J ends lost 3 bases and 7 bases respectively, with 10 bases between them. The CDR3 extends over 12 amino acids.